This TCR beta chain stems from a study of shared clonotypes between healthy human individuals. Of note for this clone: The antigen remains undetermined.

Study-level results: Sampling included only blood; tissue repertoires likely differ. Naive subsets tended to show greater estimated richness than memory subsets.

The authors' processing: Junction-only sequences produced by ImmunoSEQ had no quality scores, so filtering differed. Method: immunoSEQ multiplex PCR; TCRdb's copy keeps in-frame clones and lacks some. V and J calls and clone size are copied from that table; D and trimming were computed from the DNA. This table has about 1.1 million clones, approximately 75% appearing once. The healthy adult donors were HIV-negative and reported no recent acute infections or vaccinations. The sequence derives from a man aged 18 to 35 in good health. Some clones in this sample may be carry-over from other donors' samples. The sequencing input was memory CD4+ T cells from PBMCs. Indicated subset: CD45RA-negative fraction.

The CDR3 protein is CASSEAEWGGNGYTF. CDR3 sequence (DNA): TGTGCCAGCAGTGAGGCCGAATGGGGGGGAAACGGCTACACCTTC. The chain is built from TRBV2 and TRBJ1-2, with a weak D call TRBD1 (5 bases). Trimming took 3 bases from V and 8 from J, leaving 19 bases between them. The CDR3 loop spans 15 amino acids. The germline V gene encodes CDR1 SNHLY and CDR2 FYNNEI. Full variable domain (missing parts from reference TRBV2 and TRBJ1-2): EPEVTQTPSHQVTQMGQEVILRCVPISNHLYFYWYRQILGQKVEFLVSFYNNEISEKSEIFDDQFSVERPDGSNFTLKIRSTKLEDSAMYFCASSEAEWGGNGYTFGSGTRLTVV.